The T cell receptor (beta chain) under discussion was sequenced for a study of blood T cell repertoires in COVID-19 (dated by TCRdb to 2020 to 2022). Background on the whole study: The collaborator samples originated in the United States, Italy and Spain and spanned the acute and convalescent phases of COVID-19. The prospective study material was composed of cDNA or gDNA derived from T cells, B-cell-depleted T cells, or PBMCs. Subjects who had been exposed to COVID-19, were actively infected with it, or had recovered from it provided the deeply sampled blood TCRbeta repertoires that made up the dataset. The repertoires were released in a freely available public database meant as a resource for research on the immune response to SARS-CoV-2. The samples were drawn from two sources: the first 160 participants of the ongoing ImmuneRACE study, and about 1,300 subjects contributed by 6 global collaborators. Sample metadata almost always included a de-identified subject ID, COVID-19 status, age in years and sex. Where available, HLA class I and class II types were taken from metadata supplied by the sample provider and were not determined by assay-based typing.

In the case of this clone: Its antigen is still unknown. Base qualities are not recorded, but no much larger clone differs from it by a single base.

Participants in the prospective study were enrolled through a virtual design, were aged roughly 18 to 100 years, and lived in roughly 26 United States geographic areas. In the prospective study, cohorts were assigned on the basis of participant-reported clinical history obtained from a screening survey and a study questionnaire. In the prospective study, mobile phlebotomists collected whole blood, serum and a nasopharyngeal or oropharyngeal swab from each participant. Participants in the prospective study had the option to provide additional blood draws and questionnaires over an approximately 2-month period. Prospective study blood samples were shipped either frozen or at room temperature before DNA extraction. What the authors observed across the whole study: Clinical and demographic metadata were provided uncurated, with the amount varying by source and participant.

Counted from cysteine to phenylalanine, this CDR3 has 16 amino acids. Only the CDR3 portion is preserved as DNA: 48 bases, with reading frame beginning at the first base. Trimmed from V: 4 bases; trimmed from J: 0 bases; junction bases lacking a gene match: 8. As encoded in the germline V gene, CDR1 is SGHRS while CDR2 is YFSETQ. The immunoSEQ Assay, a bias-controlled multiplex PCR, was used to amplify TCRbeta CDR3 regions from genomic DNA. The original pipeline was this. Nucleated cell counts per sample were estimated from amplification of reference gene primers within the assay. To quantify the absolute abundance of each unique TCRbeta CDR3 rearrangement, sequence reads were collapsed and filtered. For each sample, productive Simpson clonality was calculated as the square root of Simpson's diversity index across productive rearrangements. As stored in TCRdb, this immuneACCESS dataset retains in-frame rearrangements with V and J assigned. A fraction of the clones does not appear; measured against another copy, unresolved V genes explain less than half of the discrepancy, and the remainder lacks a known reason. V and J calls and clone size come straight from that table; D and trimming were deduced from the DNA. The sample data list about 220,000 clones, and more than 80% of these were observed just once. Together, the top ten hold under 4% of the sample.

The sample consisted of PBMCs or T cells enriched from blood (not recorded which). The receptor chain draws on TRBV5-1 and TRBJ1-1, with 8 bases matching TRBD1. This clonotype was sampled from a young woman in a cohort exposed to, infected with or recovered from COVID-19 (not recorded which). The nucleotides are TGCGCCAGCAGCGGACACAGGGGGGCCTTGAACACTGAAGCTTTCTTT. Translated, this is CASSGHRGALNTEAFF.